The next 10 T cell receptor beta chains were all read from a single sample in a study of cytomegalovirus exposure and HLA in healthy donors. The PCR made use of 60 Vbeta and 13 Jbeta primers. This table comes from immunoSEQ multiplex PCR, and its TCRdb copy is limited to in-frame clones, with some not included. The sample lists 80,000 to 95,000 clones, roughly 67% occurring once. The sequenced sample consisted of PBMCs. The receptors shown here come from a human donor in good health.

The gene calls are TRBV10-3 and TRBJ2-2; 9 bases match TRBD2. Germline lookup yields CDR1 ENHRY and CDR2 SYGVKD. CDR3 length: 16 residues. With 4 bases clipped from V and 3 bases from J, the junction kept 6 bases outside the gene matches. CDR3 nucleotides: TGTGCCATCAGTGTTGGCGGGGGGGCACACACCGGGGAGCTGTTTTTT. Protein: CAISVGGGAHTGELFF.

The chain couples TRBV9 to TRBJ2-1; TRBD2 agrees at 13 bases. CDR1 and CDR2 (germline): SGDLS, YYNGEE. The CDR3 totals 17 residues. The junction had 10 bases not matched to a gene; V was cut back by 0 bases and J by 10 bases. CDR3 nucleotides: TGTGCCAGCAGCGTAGGACTAGCGGGGGGTGCCGGGGAGGAGCAGTTCTTC. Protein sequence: CASSVGLAGGAGEEQFF.

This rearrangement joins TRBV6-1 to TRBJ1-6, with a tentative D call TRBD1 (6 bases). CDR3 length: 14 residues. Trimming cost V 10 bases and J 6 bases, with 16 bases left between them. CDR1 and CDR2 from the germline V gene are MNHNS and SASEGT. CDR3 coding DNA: TGTGCCACCCTCCAGGGCAGGGGTAATTCACCCCTCCACTTT. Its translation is CATLQGRGNSPLHF.

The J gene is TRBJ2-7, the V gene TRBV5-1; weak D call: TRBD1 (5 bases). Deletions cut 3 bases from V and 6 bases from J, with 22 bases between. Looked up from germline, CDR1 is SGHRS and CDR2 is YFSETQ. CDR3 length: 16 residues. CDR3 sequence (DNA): TGCGCCAGCAGCTGGGGCAACACGGTCCCGGTAGCCGAGCAGTACTTC. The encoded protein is CASSWGNTVPVAEQYF.

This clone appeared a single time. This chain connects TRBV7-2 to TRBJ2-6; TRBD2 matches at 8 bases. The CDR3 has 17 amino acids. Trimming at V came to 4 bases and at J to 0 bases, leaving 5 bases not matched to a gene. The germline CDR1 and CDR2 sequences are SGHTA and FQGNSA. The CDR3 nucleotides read TGTGCCAGCAGCTCCCGGGGGGGCGACTCTGGGGCCAACGTCCTGACTTTC. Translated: CASSSRGGDSGANVLTF.

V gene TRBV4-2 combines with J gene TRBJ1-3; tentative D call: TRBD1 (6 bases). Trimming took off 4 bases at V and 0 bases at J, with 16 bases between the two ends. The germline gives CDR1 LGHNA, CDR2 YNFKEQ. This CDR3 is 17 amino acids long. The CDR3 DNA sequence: TGTGCCAGCAGCCTTCTTGGACAGCGCGCCTCTGGAAACACCATATATTTT. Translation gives CASSLLGQRASGNTIYF.

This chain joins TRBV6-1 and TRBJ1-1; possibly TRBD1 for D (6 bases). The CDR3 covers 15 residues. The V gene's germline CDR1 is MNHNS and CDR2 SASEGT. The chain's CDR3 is CASGRLTGTNTEAFF. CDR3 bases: TGTGCTAGTGGAAGATTGACAGGCACTAACACTGAAGCTTTCTTT.

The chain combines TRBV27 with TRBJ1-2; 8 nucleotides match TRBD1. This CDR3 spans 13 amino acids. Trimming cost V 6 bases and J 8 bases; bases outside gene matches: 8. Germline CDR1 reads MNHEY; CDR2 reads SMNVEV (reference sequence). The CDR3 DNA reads TGTGCCAGCAGCTCGAACAGGGGGTACGGCTACACCTTC. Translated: CASSSNRGYGYTF.

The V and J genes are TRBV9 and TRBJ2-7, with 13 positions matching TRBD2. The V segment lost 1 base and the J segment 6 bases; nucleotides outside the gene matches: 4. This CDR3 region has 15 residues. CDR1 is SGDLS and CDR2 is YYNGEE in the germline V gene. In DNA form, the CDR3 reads TGTGCCAGCAGCGTACGACTAGCGGGGGGTACCGAGCAGTACTTC. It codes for CASSVRLAGGTEQYF.

The CDR3 loop is CATSREKGRWNTEAFF. As DNA, the CDR3 is TGTGCCACCAGCAGAGAGAAGGGGCGCTGGAACACTGAAGCTTTCTTT. The chain employs TRBV15 and TRBJ1-1; tentatively, D is TRBD1 (5 bases). The CDR3 has 16 residues. Germline CDR1 reads LNHNV; CDR2 reads YYDKDF (reference sequence). Between the trimmed V and J ends, which lost 0 bases and 1 base, there was a span of 12 bases.